The source of this TCR beta chain is a study of cytomegalovirus exposure and HLA in healthy donors. The CDR3 sequence is 13 residues long. From germline, CDR1 is SSHAT and CDR2 FNYEAQ (reference sequence). General study points: TCR beta sequences reportedly predicted most subjects' HLA-A and HLA-B alleles accurately.

Comments on this clone: The antigen is not known. One end of the junction does not line up with germline, which may come from a read error.

In the PCR, 60 Vbeta and 13 Jbeta primers were used. Assay: immunoSEQ multiplex PCR; the TCRdb copy retains only in-frame clones and omits some. Among 85,000 to 130,000 clones listed, 10% were seen once. Sequenced sample: PBMCs. The chain carries TRBV7-7 and TRBJ2-2; D possibly corresponds to TRBD2 (6 bases). This clonotype was obtained from a man aged 40-49 years in good health and CMV-seropositive. The CDR3 DNA follows: TGTGCTAGCAGCCAAGGGACTGCCGGGGAGCTGTTTTTT. Protein: CASSQGTAGELFF.